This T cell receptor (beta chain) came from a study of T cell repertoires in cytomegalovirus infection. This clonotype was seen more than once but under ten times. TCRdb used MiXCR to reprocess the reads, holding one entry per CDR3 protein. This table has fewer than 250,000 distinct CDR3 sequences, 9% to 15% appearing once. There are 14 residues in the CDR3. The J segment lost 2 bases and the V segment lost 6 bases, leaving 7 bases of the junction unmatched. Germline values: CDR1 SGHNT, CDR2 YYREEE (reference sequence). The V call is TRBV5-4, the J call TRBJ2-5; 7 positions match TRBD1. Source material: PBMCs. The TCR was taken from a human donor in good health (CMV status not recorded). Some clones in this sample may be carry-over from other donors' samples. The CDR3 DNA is TGTGCCAGCAAGGACAGGCTGGCGCAAGAGACCCAGTACTTC. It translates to CASKDRLAQETQYF.